What follows are 3 T cell receptor beta chains derived from one specimen sequenced in a study of lymphopenia after photon versus proton radiotherapy. Profiling relied on immunoSEQ multiplex PCR, and the TCRdb table lists in-frame clones only, not all of them. The sample shows 50,000 to 70,000 clones, around 90% of them seen only once. Sequenced here: peripheral blood, sampled from a patient treated with proton-based radiotherapy. The receptors come from a man older than 75 with esophageal cancer.

The chain employs TRBV6-5 and TRBJ1-2; D is uncertain. Germline V gene data show CDR1 as MNHEY and CDR2 as SVGAGI. The ends were cut back, 4 bases at V and 5 bases at J, with 14 bases in the middle. CDR3 length: 14 amino acids. The CDR3 sequence: CASSSGLLGYGYTF. The CDR3 DNA is TGTGCCAGCAGTTCTGGGCTATTGGGATATGGCTACACCTTC.

This chain uses TRBV5-4 with TRBJ2-3; TRBD2 matches at 11 bases. Germline CDR1 is SGHNT and CDR2 is YYREEE (reference sequence). The length of the CDR3 is 16 residues. The ends lost 4 bases at V and 7 bases at J; junction bases unmatched: 11. CDR3 in amino acids: CASSLGLAGVVNTQYF. As DNA, the CDR3 is TGTGCCAGCAGCCTAGGACTAGCGGGTGTCGTAAATACGCAGTATTTT.

This chain joins TRBV7-5 and TRBJ1-5; the tabulated D call, TRBD1, remains unverified against the DNA. TRBV7-5 is a known pseudogene. This CDR3 contains 20 residues. CDR3 residues: CVRSLVGGTGTYYSNQPQHF. DNA of the CDR3: TGTGTCAGAAGCTTAGTCGGGGGGACAGGGACCTATTATAGCAATCAGCCCCAGCATTTT.